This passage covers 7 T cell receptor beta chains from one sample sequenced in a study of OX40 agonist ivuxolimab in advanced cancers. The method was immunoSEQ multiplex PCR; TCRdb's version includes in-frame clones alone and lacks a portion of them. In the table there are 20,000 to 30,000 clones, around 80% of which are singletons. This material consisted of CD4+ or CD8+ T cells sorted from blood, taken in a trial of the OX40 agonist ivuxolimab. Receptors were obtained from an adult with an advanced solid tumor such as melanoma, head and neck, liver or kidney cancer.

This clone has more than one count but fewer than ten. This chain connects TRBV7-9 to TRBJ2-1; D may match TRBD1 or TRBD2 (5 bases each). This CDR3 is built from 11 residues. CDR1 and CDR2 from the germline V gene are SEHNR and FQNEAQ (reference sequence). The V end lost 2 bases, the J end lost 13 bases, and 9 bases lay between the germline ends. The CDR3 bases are TGTGCCAGCAGCTTATCCAGGGACCAGTTCTTC. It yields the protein CASSLSRDQFF. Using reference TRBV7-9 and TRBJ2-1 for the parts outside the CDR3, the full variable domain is DTGVSQNPRHKITKRGQNVTFRCDPISEHNRLYWYRQTLGQGPEFLTYFQNEAQLEKSRLLSDRFSAERPKGSFSTLEIQRTEQGDSAMYLCASSLSRDQFFGPGTRLTVL.

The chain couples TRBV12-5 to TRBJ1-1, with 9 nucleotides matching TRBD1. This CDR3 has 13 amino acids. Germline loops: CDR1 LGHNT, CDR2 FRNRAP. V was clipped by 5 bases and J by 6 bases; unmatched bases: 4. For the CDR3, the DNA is TGTGCTAGTGGTCGACAGGGGGGCCCTGAAGCTTTCTTT. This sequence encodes CASGRQGGPEAFF. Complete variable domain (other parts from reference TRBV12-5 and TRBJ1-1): DARVTQTPRHKVTEMGQEVTMRCQPILGHNTVFWYRQTMMQGLELLAYFRNRAPLDDSGMPKDRFSAEMPDATLATLKIQPSEPRDSAVYFCASGRQGGPEAFFGQGTRLTVV.

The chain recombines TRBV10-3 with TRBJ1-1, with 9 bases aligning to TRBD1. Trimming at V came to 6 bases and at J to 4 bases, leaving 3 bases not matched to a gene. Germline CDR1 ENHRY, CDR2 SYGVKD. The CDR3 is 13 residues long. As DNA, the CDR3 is TGTGCCATCAGGGACAGGGGCGCCACTGAAGCTTTCTTT. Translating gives CAIRDRGATEAFF.

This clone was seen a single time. The DNA of the CDR3 is TGCGCCAGCAGCCAAGATCTACCAGAGTTCTATGGCTACACCTTC. It is translated as CASSQDLPEFYGYTF. V usage is TRBV4-3 and J usage is TRBJ1-2; D remains ambiguous. The CDR3 spans 15 residues. The germline gives CDR1 LGHNA, CDR2 YSLEER. V lost 0 bases and J lost 4, with 12 bases in between.

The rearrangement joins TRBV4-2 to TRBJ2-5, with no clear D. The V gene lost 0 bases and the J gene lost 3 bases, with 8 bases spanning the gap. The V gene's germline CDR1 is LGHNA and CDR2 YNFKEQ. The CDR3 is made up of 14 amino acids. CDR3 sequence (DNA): TGTGCCAGCAGCCAAGATTGGGGTGAAGAGACCCAGTACTTC. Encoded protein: CASSQDWGEETQYF.

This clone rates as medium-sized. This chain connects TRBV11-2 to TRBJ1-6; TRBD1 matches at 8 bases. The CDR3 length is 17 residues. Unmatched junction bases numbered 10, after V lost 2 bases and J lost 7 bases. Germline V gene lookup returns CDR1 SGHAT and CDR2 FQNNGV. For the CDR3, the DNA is TGTGCCAGCAGCTTACCCCCCTTCCGGGACAGGAATTCACCCCTCCACTTT. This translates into CASSLPPFRDRNSPLHF. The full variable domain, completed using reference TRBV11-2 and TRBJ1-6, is EAGVAQSPRYKIIEKRQSVAFWCNPISGHATLYWYQQILGQGPKLLIQFQNNGVVDDSQLPKDRFSAERLKGVDSTLKIQPAKLEDSAVYLCASSLPPFRDRNSPLHFGNGTRLTVT.

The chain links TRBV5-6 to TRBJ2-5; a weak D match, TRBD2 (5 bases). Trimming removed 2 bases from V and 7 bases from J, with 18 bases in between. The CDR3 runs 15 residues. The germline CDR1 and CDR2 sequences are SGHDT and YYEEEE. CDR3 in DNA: TGTGCCAGCAGCTTTTTGGGAGTGTTGCTGGGGACCCAGTACTTC. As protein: CASSFLGVLLGTQYF.